The T cell receptor beta chain under discussion was sequenced for a study of T cell changes during pregnancy in multiple sclerosis. TCRdb's table, derived via immunoSEQ multiplex PCR, lists solely in-frame clones and lacks some. The profile shows 35,000 to 50,000 clones, over 90% of them singletons. The CDR3 is made up of 13 amino acids. The V call is TRBV21-1, the J call TRBJ2-5; TRBD2, as called in the table, went unchecked against the DNA. TRBV21-1 is flagged as a pseudogene. The sequence came from a female donor with multiple sclerosis, enrolled in a pregnancy study. The specimen was CD8+ T cells from peripheral blood mononuclear cells, collected in the third trimester of pregnancy. CDR3 nucleotides: TGTGCCAGCAGCAAAGTGGCGGAAGAGACCCAGTACTTC. Its protein product is CASSKVAEETQYF.